Shown below are 5 T cell receptor beta chains from a single sample sequenced in a study of a mutant IDH1 vaccine in newly diagnosed glioma. This sample's time point: baseline, week 1 (first vaccination visit). Treatment reported: pre-vaccination baseline after standard-of-care therapy. TCRdb's copy holds only in-frame clones and misses some; the assay was immunoSEQ multiplex PCR. The repertoire holds tens of thousands of clones, with 91% as singletons. The input for sequencing was PBMCs, taken from a glioma patient treated with radiotherapy, temozolomide or both. The receptor source for this set is a man over 45 with glioma.

Details on this clone: An end of the junction differs from the germline gene, which may be a read error. The V and J genes are TRBV19 and TRBJ1-5; D ambiguous. The CDR3 has 15 residues. The germline V gene has CDR1 LNHDA and CDR2 SQIVND (reference sequence). The CDR3 sequence: CARSKTEGRGQPQHF. The CDR3 nucleotides are TGTGCCAGGAGTAAAACCGAAGGTCGAGGTCAGCCCCAGCATTTT.

The chain employs TRBV30 and TRBJ1-5; a possible D gene is TRBD1 (6 bases). The CDR3 is 17 residues long. The V gene lost 2 bases and the J gene lost 3 bases, with 20 bases spanning the gap. Germline CDR1 is GTSNPN and CDR2 is SVGIG (reference sequence). The CDR3 DNA reads as TGTGCCTGGAGTCGTACTGGGCCTACAGGGTTCAATCAGCCCCAGCATTTT. Translated, it gives CAWSRTGPTGFNQPQHF.

The chain recombines TRBV27 with TRBJ2-2; D call uncertain. Germline V gene sequence: CDR1 MNHEY, CDR2 SMNVEV (reference sequence). The CDR3 runs to 15 residues. With 2 bases removed from V and 6 bases from J, the gap between germline ends came to 13 bases. CDR3 coding DNA: TGTGCCAGCAGTTTAATGGCAGTACCGTCCGGGGAGCTGTTTTTT. Amino acids: CASSLMAVPSGELFF.

The rearrangement joins TRBV7-2 to TRBJ1-6; D is uncertain. The germline V gene has CDR1 SGHTA and CDR2 FQGNSA. The germline V and J ends were trimmed by 5 bases and 14 bases, with 13 bases remaining between them. The length of the CDR3 is 12 residues. CDR3: CASSQKNLSLHF. The CDR3, as DNA: TGTGCCAGCAGCCAAAAGAATCTGTCCCTCCACTTT.

The rearrangement links TRBV29-1 to TRBJ2-3; the match to TRBD2 covers 13 bases. Germline lookup yields CDR1 SQVTM and CDR2 ANQGSEA. This CDR3 has 18 residues. V trimming: 2 bases; J trimming: 1 base; junction bases outside the gene matches: 9. The CDR3 sequence is CSVEKGLAGAGGTDTQYF. In DNA, the CDR3 is TGCAGCGTTGAAAAAGGACTAGCGGGAGCCGGGGGCACAGATACGCAGTATTTT.